This passage covers 21 T cell receptor beta chains from one sample sequenced in a study of blood T cells in healthy people across ages. A J-beta primer mix and a sample-barcoded 5' primer were used in a second PCR of roughly 6 to 11 cycles. TCRdb processed the 5' RACE reads anew with MiXCR; each CDR3 protein has one entry. The table lists hundreds of thousands of distinct CDR3 sequences, 48% of them singletons. Sequences were obtained from blood. Receptors originate from a man aged 30 to 39 in good health.

The chain combines TRBV9 with TRBJ1-5; 10 nucleotides agree with TRBD1. The CDR3 has 16 amino acids. CDR1 is SGDLS, CDR2 YYNGEE, per germline. Losses at the gene ends were 3 bases for V and 4 bases for J; bases not matched to a gene: 7. As DNA, the CDR3 is TGTGCCAGCAGCGCGGGACAGGGGAGTCAGAATCAGCCCCAGCATTTT. Protein sequence: CASSAGQGSQNQPQHF.

This chain connects TRBV5-6 to TRBJ2-5; D not resolved. Trimming pared 2 bases from V and 5 bases from J, leaving 10 bases between. Germline CDR1 and CDR2: SGHDT and YYEEEE. The CDR3 runs to 13 residues. DNA for the CDR3: TGTGCCAGCAGCTTTTGGGCGTCGGAGACCCAGTACTTC. Its protein product is CASSFWASETQYF.

The V call is TRBV3-1, the J call TRBJ2-7; D remains ambiguous. The V gene lost 4 bases and the J gene lost 5 bases, with 9 bases spanning the gap. CDR1 is LGHDT, CDR2 YNNKEL, per germline (reference sequence). This CDR3 comprises 12 residues. The CDR3 spells CASSRTTDEQYF. The CDR3 DNA reads TGTGCCAGCAGCCGTACAACCGACGAGCAGTACTTC.

This clonotype has a handful of counts. V is TRBV27 and J is TRBJ1-1, with D hard to call. The CDR3 runs 14 residues. Looked up from germline, CDR1 is MNHEY and CDR2 is SMNVEV (reference sequence). The V and J ends lost 5 bases and 5 bases respectively, with 15 bases between them. The CDR3 here is CASSPGVVRTEAFF. In DNA, the CDR3 is TGTGCCAGCAGTCCCGGGGTCGTTCGAACTGAAGCTTTCTTT.

The chain combines TRBV29-1 with TRBJ2-1; D perhaps matches TRBD2 (7 bases). From germline, CDR1 is SQVTM and CDR2 ANQGSEA. This CDR3 is built from 14 residues. Trimming stripped 7 bases from V and 7 bases from J, with 20 bases between. The CDR3 sequence is CSADGGGLRNEQFF. The CDR3 nucleotides are TGCAGCGCCGATGGGGGGGGCTTAAGGAATGAGCAGTTCTTC.

V and J are TRBV6-2 or TRBV6-3 and TRBJ1-1; D is unresolved. This CDR3 has 14 residues. The V and J ends lost 2 bases and 5 bases respectively, with 12 bases between them. Germline lookup yields CDR1 MNHEY and CDR2 SVGEGT. CDR3 sequence: CASSYAGKDTEAFF. CDR3 bases: TGTGCCAGCAGTTACGCCGGGAAGGATACTGAAGCTTTCTTT.

The chain carries TRBV29-1 and TRBJ1-2, with D perhaps TRBD1 (5 bases). Germline CDR1 reads SQVTM; CDR2 reads ANQGSEA. This CDR3 is built from 13 residues. With 7 bases removed from V and 6 bases from J, the gap between germline ends came to 18 bases. The CDR3, as DNA: TGCAGCGCCGAGGGGTCGGACGAAGATGGCTACACCTTC. Translation: CSAEGSDEDGYTF.

The chain combines TRBV3-1 with TRBJ1-2; unclear D gene. Trimming removed 2 bases at V and 5 bases at J, with 9 bases between. Germline V gene lookup returns CDR1 LGHDT and CDR2 YNNKEL (reference sequence). The CDR3 spans 13 residues. DNA of the CDR3: TGTGCCAGCAGCCAAATCTCGGGTTATGGCTACACCTTC. It yields the protein CASSQISGYGYTF. Combining the CDR3 with reference TRBV3-1 and TRBJ1-2 gives the whole variable domain DTAVSQTPKYLVTQMGNDKSIKCEQNLGHDTMYWYKQDSKKFLKIMFSYNNKELIINETVPNRFSPKSPDKAHLNLHINSLELGDSAVYFCASSQISGYGYTFGSGTRLTVV.

This chain connects TRBV29-1 to TRBJ2-5; a possible D gene is TRBD2 (5 bases). The germline V gene has CDR1 SQVTM and CDR2 ANQGSEA. The CDR3 has 14 residues. Trimming pared 4 bases from V and 5 bases from J, leaving 17 bases between. The CDR3 bases are TGCAGCGTTGTGGGGTCGGGGTCCGGTGAGACCCAGTACTTC. This translates into CSVVGSGSGETQYF.

The chain couples TRBV29-1 to TRBJ2-7; D assignment may be TRBD1 or TRBD2 (5 bases each). Germline loops: CDR1 SQVTM, CDR2 ANQGSEA. This CDR3 comprises 13 residues. V gave up 2 bases and J gave up 3 bases, with 11 bases separating them. Here the CDR3 DNA reads TGCAGCGTTGAACGGGACGGGGACTACGAGCAGTACTTC. Protein sequence: CSVERDGDYEQYF.

This rearrangement joins TRBV27 to TRBJ2-7; weak D call: TRBD2 (5 bases). The CDR3 totals 13 residues. Germline loops: CDR1 MNHEY, CDR2 SMNVEV (reference sequence). Trimming removed 5 bases from V and 6 bases from J, with 14 bases in between. CDR3 region: CASSPTGFSEQYF. The CDR3 DNA sequence: TGTGCCAGCAGTCCTACGGGGTTTAGCGAGCAGTACTTC.

This clonotype came up a few times. The V and J genes are TRBV5-6 and TRBJ2-7, with D possibly being TRBD1 (6 bases). V was cut by 4 bases and J by 7 bases, with 9 bases left in between. The CDR3 consists of 11 residues. Germline V gives CDR1 SGHDT, CDR2 YYEEEE. This chain's CDR3 is CASSAGEEQYF. The CDR3 nucleotides are TGTGCCAGCAGCGCAGGGGAGGAGCAGTACTTC. Filled out from reference TRBV5-6 and TRBJ2-7, the complete variable domain reads DAGVTQSPTHLIKTRGQQVTLRCSPKSGHDTVSWYQQALGQGPQFIFQYYEEEERQRGNFPDRFSGHQFPNYSSELNVNALLLGDSALYLCASSAGEEQYFGPGTRLTVT.

The chain couples TRBV12-3 or TRBV12-4 to TRBJ2-1, with D hard to call. V was clipped by 6 bases and J by 5 bases, with 23 bases between them. There are 17 residues in the CDR3. CDR3 loop: CASSLFSGFLPNNEQFF. CDR3 nucleotides: TGTGCCAGCAGCCTATTCTCTGGATTTCTCCCCAACAATGAGCAGTTCTTC.

The V gene is TRBV15, the J gene TRBJ2-5; 8 bases map to TRBD1. The J call is uncertain, as TRBJ2-7 better fits the DNA end. Looked up from germline, CDR1 is LNHNV and CDR2 is YYDKDF (reference sequence). The CDR3 runs 15 residues. CDR3 sequence reads: CATSSDRGQIYEQYF. CDR3 coding DNA: TGTGCCACCAGCAGTGACAGGGGACAAATCTACGAGCAGTACTTC.

J is TRBJ2-3 and V is TRBV5-5, with TRBD1 matching over 9 bases. This CDR3 contains 16 residues. Germline V gene data show CDR1 as SGHKS and CDR2 as YYEKEE (reference sequence). V shed 1 base, J shed 3 bases, and the junction held 6 bases outside the gene matches. The CDR3 DNA sequence: TGTGCCAGCAGCTTGCGGGACAGGGTAATGACAGATACGCAGTATTTT. Its translation: CASSLRDRVMTDTQYF. Supplemented by reference TRBV5-5 and TRBJ2-3, the full variable domain reads DAGVTQSPTHLIKTRGQQVTLRCSPISGHKSVSWYQQVLGQGPQFIFQYYEKEERGRGNFPDRFSARQFPNYSSELNVNALLLGDSALYLCASSLRDRVMTDTQYFGPGTRLTVL.

This clonotype was seen more than once but under ten times. CDR3 DNA: TGTGCCAGCAGCCCCCGCGGGCTAGACTACAATGAGCAGTTCTTC. Its translation: CASSPRGLDYNEQFF. The chain is built from TRBV7-9 and TRBJ2-1, with a weak D call TRBD2 (5 bases). CDR1 is SEHNR, CDR2 FQNEAQ, per germline (reference sequence). The ends were cut back, 5 bases at V and 3 bases at J, with 14 bases in the middle. The CDR3 sequence is 15 residues long.

V is TRBV5-1 and J is TRBJ1-1; 7 bases align to TRBD1. CDR3 length equals 16 residues. After removal of 0 bases from V and 0 bases from J, the junction contained 5 bases not matched to a gene. CDR1 and CDR2 (germline): SGHRS, YFSETQ. CDR3 DNA: TGCGCCAGCAGCTTGGTCCGGGACAGAGTGAACACTGAAGCTTTCTTT. Amino acid sequence: CASSLVRDRVNTEAFF. Full variable domain (missing parts from reference TRBV5-1 and TRBJ1-1): KAGVTQTPRYLIKTRGQQVTLSCSPISGHRSVSWYQQTPGQGLQFLFEYFSETQRNKGNFPGRFSGRQFSNSRSEMNVSTLELGDSALYLCASSLVRDRVNTEAFFGQGTRLTVV.

In its sample, this clonotype was seen a few times. The gene calls are TRBV12-3 or TRBV12-4 and TRBJ2-2, with D hard to call. This CDR3 is 10 amino acids long. The V gene lost 4 bases and the J gene lost 14 bases, with 8 bases spanning the gap. CDR3 in amino acids: CASSSGELFF. The CDR3 nucleotides read TGTGCCAGCAGTTCAGGCGAACTGTTTTTT.

The chain combines TRBV20-1 with TRBJ2-3; TRBD2 aligns across 8 bases. This CDR3 spans 17 amino acids. V shed 1 base and J 5 bases; nucleotides not matched to a gene: 14. Per germline, CDR1 DFQATT and CDR2 SNEGSKA (reference sequence). The CDR3, as DNA: TGCAGTGCTAGAGTATTGGGCGGCGGGGGGAAAATAGATACGCAGTATTTT. It is translated as CSARVLGGGGKIDTQYF.

This clonotype was seen only a few times. This chain uses TRBV6-2 or TRBV6-3 with TRBJ1-1; 7 bases are shared with TRBD1. The length of the CDR3 is 13 residues. J gave up 4 bases and V 4 bases, and 3 bases lay outside the gene matches. CDR1 is MNHEY and CDR2 is SVGEGT in the germline V gene. The CDR3 sequence: CASSSDRATEAFF. The CDR3 bases are TGTGCCAGCAGTTCCGACAGGGCCACTGAAGCTTTCTTT.

V usage is TRBV5-1 and J usage is TRBJ2-1; 15 bases fit TRBD2. Unmatched junction bases numbered 7, after V lost 5 bases and J lost 1 base. The CDR3 runs to 18 residues. Germline loops: CDR1 SGHRS, CDR2 YFSETQ. The CDR3 DNA reads TGCGCCAGCAGTTACCTCGGGACTAGCGGGGGGTCCTACAATGAGCAGTTCTTC. Its translation: CASSYLGTSGGSYNEQFF.